In this sample, the clone carrying this T cell receptor beta chain turned up a few times. Its antigen is not known. Clones were sequenced by immunoSEQ multiplex PCR, and TCRdb holds only the in-frame ones, with some missing. Found here are 130,000 to 150,000 clones, almost 85% of them singletons; the top ten hold 1.4% to 1.5%. The V gene lost 5 bases and the J gene lost 7 bases, with 11 bases spanning the gap. Per the germline V gene, CDR1 is WSHSY and CDR2 is SAAADI. This CDR3 region has 12 residues. The sample is drawn from a study of cytomegalovirus exposure and HLA in healthy donors. Study at large: Later, an analysis reported that the 95 to 150 validation repertoires had used the same platform as the 500 to 750 first-cohort repertoires.

General study points: That first-cohort TCR clusters tended to co-occur in the 95 to 150 validation repertoires was found in a later analysis.

This chain connects TRBV10-2 to TRBJ1-2, with D uncertain. The specimen sequenced was PBMCs. This clonotype originated in a young woman in good health and CMV-seronegative. The CDR3 loop reads CASSRDAGGYTF. Written as DNA, the CDR3 is TGCGCCAGCAGTCGGGATGCCGGTGGCTACACCTTC.